The 18 T cell receptor beta chains listed next were all sequenced from one sample in a study of blood T cells in healthy people across ages (dated by TCRdb to the mid-2010s). Libraries were constructed by 5' RACE. These reads were obtained on an Illumina HiSeq 2500. The second PCR ran for about 6 to 12 cycles and used a J-beta primer mix along with a sample-barcoded 5' primer. TCRdb trimmed public reads at Q25 via fastp, called clones via MiXCR and kept in-frame beta chains. All rows with the same CDR3 protein become a single entry with the most common DNA and genes. Recorded for this sample are 700,000 or so distinct CDR3 sequences; approximately 40% of them occurred a single time. About 30% of the sample lies in the top ten. What was sequenced was blood. The receptors shown here come from a man aged 80 or over in good health.

This chain connects TRBV30 to TRBJ2-7; 8 positions agree with TRBD1. CDR1 is GTSNPN and CDR2 is SVGIG in the germline V gene (reference sequence). The CDR3 loop spans 15 amino acids. Trimming took 2 bases from V and 6 from J; bases not matched to a gene: 12. The DNA of the CDR3 is TGTGCCTGGAGTCCCCGGCAGGGGGCCATTCTCGAGCAGTACTTC. Translated: CAWSPRQGAILEQYF.

The gene calls are TRBV5-1 and TRBJ2-7; D gene uncertain. The CDR3 has 14 amino acids. Per germline, CDR1 SGHRS and CDR2 YFSETQ. V lost 0 bases, J lost 7 bases, and 14 bases lay in between. CDR3 nucleotides: TGCGCCAGCAGCTTGGATCCTAGTTCTCTAGAGCAGTACTTC. Translating gives CASSLDPSSLEQYF.

In this sample, this clonotype turned up many times. The chain recombines TRBV28 with TRBJ2-6; D is uncertain. Between the trimmed V and J ends, which lost 5 bases and 2 bases, there was a span of 13 bases. CDR1 MDHEN and CDR2 SYDVKM come from the germline V gene. There are 16 residues in the CDR3. As DNA, the CDR3 is TGTGCCAGCAGTCCGTACGGCCCCCCTGGGGCCAACGTCCTGACTTTC. It yields the protein CASSPYGPPGANVLTF.

This chain connects TRBV3-1 to TRBJ2-4, with 8 positions matching TRBD1. The end of the DNA fits TRBJ2-7 better, so the J call may be wrong. The CDR3 sequence is 13 residues long. The germline V gene has CDR1 LGHDT and CDR2 YNNKEL (reference sequence). CDR3 DNA sequence: TGTGCCAGCAGCCATCAGGGGGCTTACGAGCAGTACTTC. It encodes CASSHQGAYEQYF.

The chain combines TRBV12-3 or TRBV12-4 with TRBJ2-3, with TRBD2 matching over 14 bases. This CDR3 comprises 17 residues. J gave up 4 bases and V 3 bases, and 6 bases lay outside the gene matches. The CDR3 reads CASSLRGTSGGSDTQYF. In DNA, the CDR3 is TGTGCCAGCAGTTTGCGGGGGACTAGCGGGGGATCAGATACGCAGTATTTT.

The rearrangement uses TRBV7-9 and TRBJ2-1, with 11 bases that match TRBD1. Germline V gene lookup returns CDR1 SEHNR and CDR2 FQNEAQ (reference sequence). Losses at the gene ends were 5 bases for V and 7 bases for J; bases not matched to a gene: 10. The CDR3 totals 16 residues. The CDR3 here is CASSIGDRGFINEQFF. The CDR3 DNA sequence: TGTGCCAGCAGCATAGGGGACAGGGGGTTTATAAATGAGCAGTTCTTC.

Notes on this clonotype: A single base separates this from a much larger clone, so it may be a read error. The chain joins TRBV29-1 to TRBJ2-1; either TRBD1 or TRBD2 may fit D (5 bases each). CDR1 is SQVTM, CDR2 ANQGSEA, per germline. V was pared by 6 bases and J by 7 bases, with 22 bases between. This CDR3 is built from 15 residues. CDR3 protein: CSVAMGRRTRNEQFF. In nucleotides, the CDR3 is TGCAGCGTCGCAATGGGGCGGAGAACTAGAAATGAGCAGTTCTTC.

This clonotype was seen more than once but under ten times. The rearrangement joins TRBV5-1 to TRBJ2-7; TRBD1 aligns across 7 bases. V shed 5 bases and J 6 bases; nucleotides not matched to a gene: 5. From germline, CDR1 is SGHRS and CDR2 YFSETQ. This CDR3 is 12 amino acids long. CDR3 DNA: TGCGCCAGCAGATACTCAGGGGGCGAGCAGTACTTC. Translation gives CASRYSGGEQYF.

This clonotype has a single count. A read error is possible here, since a much larger clone lies one base away. The chain links TRBV27 to TRBJ2-4, with 9 positions matching TRBD2. The V gene's germline CDR1 is MNHEY and CDR2 SMNVEV (reference sequence). V trimming: 2 bases; J trimming: 13 bases; junction bases outside the gene matches: 12. The CDR3 is 15 amino acids. The CDR3 DNA reads TGTGCCAGCAGTTTAGCGGGAGGGGCCTACAATGAGCAGTACTTC. Its protein is CASSLAGGAYNEQYF.

Here the CDR3 reads CASSRSAGVTEAFF. The CDR3 DNA reads as TGTGCCAGCAGTCGATCGGCAGGGGTTACTGAAGCTTTCTTT. The rearrangement links TRBV6-2 or TRBV6-3 to TRBJ1-1; perhaps TRBD1 as D (6 bases). With 5 bases removed from V and 5 bases from J, the gap between germline ends came to 15 bases. This CDR3 spans 14 amino acids. CDR1 is MNHEY and CDR2 is SVGEGT in the germline V gene.

The chain links TRBV20-1 to TRBJ2-5; D assignment may be TRBD1 or TRBD2 (5 bases each). The better agreement between TRBJ2-1 and the DNA end casts doubt on the J call. Germline loops: CDR1 DFQATT, CDR2 SNEGSKA (reference sequence). The CDR3 has 14 residues. For the CDR3, the DNA is TGCAGTGCTAGCCCCGGGGCAGTCCAAGAGACCCAGTTCTTC. Translating it yields CSASPGAVQETQFF.

The J gene is TRBJ1-4, the V gene TRBV28; the D gene is possibly TRBD1 (5 bases). From germline, CDR1 is MDHEN and CDR2 SYDVKM. This CDR3 spans 12 amino acids. V was cut by 6 bases and J by 8 bases, with 10 bases left in between. Here the CDR3 DNA reads TGTGCCAGCAGCCAGGGTTACGAAAAACTGTTTTTT. It specifies CASSQGYEKLFF.

There are a few counts of this clonotype. The rearrangement links TRBV29-1 to TRBJ2-7, with 8 bases fitting TRBD2. CDR3 length: 16 residues. Germline values: CDR1 SQVTM, CDR2 ANQGSEA. V trimming: 3 bases; J trimming: 3 bases; junction bases outside the gene matches: 13. CDR3 bases: TGCAGCGTTGAGGGGCACCGGGGGGGTAAGAGCTACGAGCAGTACTTC. It specifies CSVEGHRGGKSYEQYF.

The rearrangement uses TRBV4-3 and TRBJ2-5, with 15 bases lining up with TRBD2. J gave up 3 bases and V 8 bases, and 22 bases lay outside the gene matches. The CDR3 runs to 21 residues. Looked up from germline, CDR1 is LGHNA and CDR2 is YSLEER. The DNA of the CDR3 is TGCGCCAGCTCGCCGCGGACTAGCGGGAGGGCCCCTTCCAGCCCCAAAGAGACCCAGTACTTC. It translates to CASSPRTSGRAPSSPKETQYF.

The chain carries TRBV12-3 or TRBV12-4 and TRBJ2-5, with D perhaps TRBD1 (6 bases). V lost 5 bases, J lost 0 bases, and 10 bases lay in between. CDR3 length: 14 residues. Here the CDR3 reads CASSEDSYQETQYF. CDR3 nucleotide sequence: TGTGCCAGCAGTGAGGACAGCTACCAAGAGACCCAGTACTTC.

In its sample, this clonotype was seen a few times. CDR3 bases: TGTGCCAGCAGTTACACCGGGACAGGGGCTTTTTACGAGCAGTACTTC. This gives the protein CASSYTGTGAFYEQYF. The chain joins TRBV7-2 to TRBJ2-5; 10 bases line up with TRBD1. The J call may be faulty, since TRBJ2-7 better matches the DNA end. This CDR3 has 16 amino acids. Germline V gives CDR1 SGHTA, CDR2 FQGNSA.

Comments on this clonotype: A read error may explain this, as a much larger clone is one base away. The chain joins TRBV29-1 to TRBJ2-1, with D possibly being TRBD1 (5 bases). The CDR3 is made up of 13 amino acids. V lost 7 bases and J lost 6, with 16 bases in between. The germline gives CDR1 SQVTM, CDR2 ANQGSEA. The CDR3 is CSAQAYMGNEQFF. The DNA of the CDR3 is TGCAGCGCACAGGCCTATATGGGCAATGAGCAGTTCTTC.

V usage is TRBV29-1 and J usage is TRBJ2-1, with D perhaps matching TRBD1 or TRBD2 (6 bases each). Per the germline V gene, CDR1 is SQVTM and CDR2 is ANQGSEA. The CDR3 totals 15 residues. Trimming took off 2 bases at V and 8 bases at J, with 19 bases between the two ends. Written as DNA, the CDR3 is TGCAGCGTTGAAAAGGGGGGAGCCGACCCGGATGAGCAGTTCTTC. Translating it yields CSVEKGGADPDEQFF.